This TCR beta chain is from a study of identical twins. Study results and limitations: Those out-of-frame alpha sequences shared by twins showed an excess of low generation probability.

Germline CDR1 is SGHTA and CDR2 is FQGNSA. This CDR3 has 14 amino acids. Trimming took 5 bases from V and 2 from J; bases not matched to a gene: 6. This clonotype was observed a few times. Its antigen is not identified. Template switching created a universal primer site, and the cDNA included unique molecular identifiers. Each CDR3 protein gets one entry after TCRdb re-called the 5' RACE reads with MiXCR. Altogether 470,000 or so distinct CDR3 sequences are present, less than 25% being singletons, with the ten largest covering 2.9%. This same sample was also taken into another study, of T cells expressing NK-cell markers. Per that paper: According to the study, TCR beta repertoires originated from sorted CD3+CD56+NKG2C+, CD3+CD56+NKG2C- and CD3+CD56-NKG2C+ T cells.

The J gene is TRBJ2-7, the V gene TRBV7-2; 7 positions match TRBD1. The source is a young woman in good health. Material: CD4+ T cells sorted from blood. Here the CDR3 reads CASSPQGHTYEQYF. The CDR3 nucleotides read TGTGCCAGCAGCCCACAGGGGCACACCTACGAGCAGTACTTC.